The 22 T cell receptor beta chains below were found in one sample sequenced in a study of control samples from healthy donors and cancer patients. Profiled with immunoSEQ multiplex PCR; TCRdb holds only in-frame clones, not every one. The sample comprises about 95,000 clones, about nine tenths of which are singletons, and roughly 0.9% rests with the top ten. The sequenced sample was blood. The origin of the receptors is a woman aged 25-40 years in good health.

The chain recombines TRBV27 with TRBJ1-1; D possibly corresponds to TRBD1 (5 bases). Looked up from germline, CDR1 is MNHEY and CDR2 is SMNVEV (reference sequence). CDR3 size: 17 residues. V was cut by 4 bases and J by 0 bases, with 18 bases left in between. As DNA, the CDR3 is TGTGCCAGCAGTTCCAACCCCTCGGGACCTATGAACACTGAAGCTTTCTTT. Amino acids: CASSSNPSGPMNTEAFF.

This chain uses TRBV2 with TRBJ1-1, with a tentative D call TRBD1 (6 bases). Germline V gene sequence: CDR1 SNHLY, CDR2 FYNNEI. Trimming took off 3 bases at V and 11 bases at J, with 10 bases between the two ends. The CDR3 sequence is 11 residues long. The CDR3 here is CASSDPGQAFF. The DNA of the CDR3 is TGTGCCAGCAGTGATCCAGGACAGGCTTTCTTT.

In the case of this clone: The sample carries other DNA sequences with the same CDR3. The CDR3 loop is CAISESRGTDTQYF. CDR3 in DNA: TGTGCCATCAGTGAGTCGAGGGGTACAGATACGCAGTATTTT. The chain joins TRBV10-3 to TRBJ2-3; D could derive from TRBD1 or TRBD2 (5 bases each). The CDR3 runs 14 residues. Germline-derived CDR1 and CDR2 are ENHRY and SYGVKD. Trimming stripped 0 bases from V and 3 bases from J, with 7 bases between.

The gene calls are TRBV5-4 and TRBJ2-2, with D possibly matching TRBD2 (6 bases). CDR1 and CDR2 from the germline V gene are SGHNT and YYREEE (reference sequence). V lost 0 bases to trimming and J lost 6 bases, with 12 bases between them. This CDR3 region has 15 residues. CDR3 bases: TGTGCCAGCAGCTTGGCGTTTGGGGGGTCCGGGGAGCTGTTTTTT. Protein sequence: CASSLAFGGSGELFF.

The chain joins TRBV30 to TRBJ1-4; D is unresolved. Trimming took 0 bases from V and 7 from J, leaving 9 bases between them. CDR3 length: 13 amino acids. The germline CDR1 and CDR2 sequences are GTSNPN and SVGIG (reference sequence). CDR3: CAWSVPAREKLFF. The CDR3 coding sequence is TGTGCCTGGAGTGTACCCGCGCGTGAAAAACTGTTTTTT.

V gene TRBV6-5 combines with J gene TRBJ2-7, with TRBD1 identical over 10 bases. Looked up from germline, CDR1 is MNHEY and CDR2 is SVGAGI. The CDR3 is 16 residues long. The V segment lost 1 base and the J segment 5 bases; nucleotides outside the gene matches: 8. CDR3 DNA: TGTGCCAGCAGTTACTACGGGACAGGGGAAGATGACGAGCAGTACTTC. It yields the protein CASSYYGTGEDDEQYF.

The chain carries TRBV18 and TRBJ1-1; D gene uncertain. V was clipped by 4 bases and J by 1 base, with 13 bases between them. The V gene's germline CDR1 is KGHSH and CDR2 LQKENI. CDR3 length: 15 residues. For the CDR3, the DNA is TGTGCCAGCTCACGCGCCCTCCGGGGGAACACTGAAGCTTTCTTT. This gives the protein CASSRALRGNTEAFF.

V usage is TRBV28 and J usage is TRBJ1-2, with 12 bases fitting TRBD1. The CDR3 length is 17 residues. Germline V gene lookup returns CDR1 MDHEN and CDR2 SYDVKM. V lost 6 bases, J lost 6 bases, and 14 bases stayed unmatched. In DNA form, the CDR3 reads TGTGCCAGCAGCCGGACCGGGACAGGGGGCGGGAAGGATGGCTACACCTTC. This translates into CASSRTGTGGGKDGYTF.

The chain uses TRBV28 and TRBJ1-5, with D tentatively TRBD1 (5 bases). This CDR3 comprises 15 residues. Trimming left V 6 bases short and J 8 bases short, with 20 bases between. Germline-derived CDR1 and CDR2 are MDHEN and SYDVKM. The DNA for the CDR3 is TGTGCCAGCAGCTCCATCGGGGAGGGGCCGGAGCCCCAGCATTTT. Amino acid sequence: CASSSIGEGPEPQHF. Using reference TRBV28 and TRBJ1-5 for the parts outside the CDR3, the full variable domain is DVKVTQSSRYLVKRTGEKVFLECVQDMDHENMFWYRQDPGLGLRLIYFSYDVKMKEKGDIPEGYSVSREKKERFSLILESASTNQTSMYLCASSSIGEGPEPQHFGDGTRLSIL.

The V and J genes are TRBV7-2 and TRBJ2-4, with D maybe TRBD1 (5 bases). CDR3 length equals 16 residues. Germline V CDR1 and CDR2: SGHTA, FQGNSA. Deletions cut 1 base from V and 2 bases from J, with 12 bases between. This CDR3 reads CASSLGWGSSKNIQYF. The CDR3 DNA is TGTGCCAGCAGCTTAGGGTGGGGCAGTTCCAAAAACATTCAGTACTTC.

This clone was seen just once. CDR3 sequence reads: CAIKKNQGADYEQYF. DNA for the CDR3: TGTGCCATCAAAAAAAACCAGGGGGCGGACTACGAGCAGTACTTC. The V and J genes are TRBV10-3 and TRBJ2-7; 8 bases fit TRBD1. With 7 bases clipped from V and 3 bases from J, the junction kept 11 bases outside the gene matches. The CDR3 consists of 15 residues. Germline CDR1 ENHRY, CDR2 SYGVKD.

V gene TRBV5-1 combines with J gene TRBJ2-2, with 7 nucleotides matching TRBD2. With V trimmed by 7 bases and J by 5 bases, 8 bases remained unmatched. Looked up from germline, CDR1 is SGHRS and CDR2 is YFSETQ. The CDR3 totals 14 residues. CDR3 sequence: CASSGAGWTGELFF. CDR3 bases: TGCGCCAGCTCGGGAGCGGGGTGGACCGGGGAGCTGTTTTTT.

Turning to this clone: Sequence at one end of the junction differs from germline and may be a read error. Within the sample, other DNA sequences also encode this same CDR3. The chain joins TRBV7-2 to TRBJ1-2; D not resolved. CDR1 and CDR2 (germline): SGHTA, FQGNSA. The CDR3 runs to 15 residues. Here the CDR3 DNA reads TGTGCCAGCAGTTTAGCGGCTAACCACAACTATGGCTACACCTTC. It specifies CASSLAANHNYGYTF.

The chain combines TRBV7-2 with TRBJ2-7, with a possible D match to TRBD1 (6 bases). The germline V and J ends were trimmed by 2 bases and 2 bases, with 16 bases remaining between them. The CDR3 sequence is 16 residues long. Germline values: CDR1 SGHTA, CDR2 FQGNSA. The CDR3 protein is CASSLHGTPSPYEQYF. In DNA, the CDR3 is TGTGCCAGCAGCTTACATGGGACACCCAGTCCCTACGAGCAGTACTTC.

The chain couples TRBV5-8 to TRBJ2-3, with D unclear. CDR1 SGHTS and CDR2 YDEGEE come from the germline V gene. V shed 0 bases and J shed 3 bases, with 5 bases lying between them. The CDR3 has 13 amino acids. The DNA of the CDR3 is TGTGCCAGCAGCTTGGAGAGAACAGATACGCAGTATTTT. Protein product: CASSLERTDTQYF.

This chain uses TRBV10-3 with TRBJ2-1, with 8 bases that match TRBD2. Germline V gene lookup returns CDR1 ENHRY and CDR2 SYGVKD. J was trimmed by 9 bases and V by 4 bases; bases with no gene match: 5. The length of the CDR3 is 13 residues. The CDR3 is CAISAGLVSEQFF. CDR3 nucleotide sequence: TGTGCCATCAGTGCGGGACTAGTCTCTGAGCAGTTCTTC.

J is TRBJ2-1 and V is TRBV12-3 or TRBV12-4; D remains unclear. The V end lost 3 bases, the J end lost 7 bases, and 7 bases lay between the germline ends. The CDR3 sequence is 12 residues long. Here the CDR3 reads CASSFAVNEQFF. The CDR3 coding sequence is TGTGCCAGCAGTTTCGCGGTAAATGAGCAGTTCTTC.

This chain connects TRBV30 to TRBJ1-1; no firm D call. The V gene lost 6 bases and the J gene lost 7 bases, with 12 bases spanning the gap. Per the germline V gene, CDR1 is GTSNPN and CDR2 is SVGIG (reference sequence). CDR3 length equals 11 residues. CDR3 residues: CACERRGEAFF. DNA of the CDR3: TGTGCCTGTGAGCGACGGGGTGAAGCTTTCTTT.

V and J are TRBV18 and TRBJ2-1; no firm D call. The CDR3 has 15 amino acids. The V gene's germline CDR1 is KGHSH and CDR2 LQKENI. V was cut by 2 bases and J by 0 bases, with 8 bases left in between. The CDR3 region is CASSPSKNSYNEQFF. DNA for the CDR3: TGTGCCAGCTCACCAAGCAAAAACTCCTACAATGAGCAGTTCTTC. The full variable domain, its missing parts supplied by reference TRBV18 and TRBJ2-1, is NAGVMQNPRHLVRRRGQEARLRCSPMKGHSHVYWYRQLPEEGLKFMVYLQKENIIDESGMPKERFSAEFPKEGPSILRIQQVVRGDSAAYFCASSPSKNSYNEQFFGPGTRLTVL.

The genes are TRBV25-1 and TRBJ1-6; no definite D call. Germline CDR1 reads MGHDK; CDR2 reads SYGVNS. The CDR3 is 13 amino acids. Trimming shortened V by 5 bases and J by 7 bases, and 9 bases separated the two germline ends. CDR3 residues: CASSRQSNSPLHF. CDR3 sequence (DNA): TGTGCCAGCAGTCGGCAGTCAAATTCACCCCTCCACTTT. The full variable domain, with the rest looked up from reference TRBV25-1 and TRBJ1-6, is EADIYQTPRYLVIGTGKKITLECSQTMGHDKMYWYQQDPGMELHLIHYSYGVNSTEKGDLSSESTVSRIRTEHFPLTLESARPSHTSQYLCASSRQSNSPLHFGNGTRLTVT.

V and J are TRBV5-1 and TRBJ2-3; TRBD2 aligns across 12 bases. The CDR3 sequence is 19 residues long. Germline values: CDR1 SGHRS, CDR2 YFSETQ. J was trimmed by 3 bases and V by 0 bases; bases with no gene match: 11. In DNA form, the CDR3 reads TGCGCCAGCAGCTTGGTACCGGGGCTAGCGGGGGGGCCTACAGATACGCAGTATTTT. Protein product: CASSLVPGLAGGPTDTQYF.

This chain links TRBV11-3 with TRBJ2-7, with D tentatively TRBD1 or TRBD2 (6 bases each). The V and J ends lost 2 bases and 0 bases respectively, with 8 bases between them. Germline assignment: CDR1 SGHNT and CDR2 YENEEA. The CDR3 consists of 14 residues. The CDR3 DNA sequence: TGTGCCAGCAGCTTAAGGGGGGACTCCTACGAGCAGTACTTC. Its translation: CASSLRGDSYEQYF.